Many counts were recorded for the clone carrying this T cell receptor beta chain. The sample comes from a study of T cells in Graves' hyperthyroidism and ophthalmopathy. The CDR3 sequence is 17 residues long. The V gene's germline CDR1 is SGHTA and CDR2 FQGNSA. V was clipped by 5 bases and J by 4 bases; unmatched bases: 12. Authors of the study amplified TCR beta CDR3 regions from RNA transcripts. The HTBI primer set was used in a first-round RT-PCR of the TCR CDR3. TCRdb recomputed calls from the multiplex PCR reads with MiXCR, one row per CDR3 protein. The repertoire holds 300,000 or so distinct CDR3 sequences, with 15% to 20% as singletons.

The sample was blood. The source of this sequence is a woman aged 55-69 years with Graves' ophthalmopathy. The rearrangement uses TRBV7-2 and TRBJ2-5; 11 positions match TRBD2. CDR3 in amino acids: CASSPNSGGAQGETQYF. DNA of the CDR3: TGTGCCAGCAGCCCGAATAGCGGGGGGGCTCAAGGAGAGACCCAGTACTTC.